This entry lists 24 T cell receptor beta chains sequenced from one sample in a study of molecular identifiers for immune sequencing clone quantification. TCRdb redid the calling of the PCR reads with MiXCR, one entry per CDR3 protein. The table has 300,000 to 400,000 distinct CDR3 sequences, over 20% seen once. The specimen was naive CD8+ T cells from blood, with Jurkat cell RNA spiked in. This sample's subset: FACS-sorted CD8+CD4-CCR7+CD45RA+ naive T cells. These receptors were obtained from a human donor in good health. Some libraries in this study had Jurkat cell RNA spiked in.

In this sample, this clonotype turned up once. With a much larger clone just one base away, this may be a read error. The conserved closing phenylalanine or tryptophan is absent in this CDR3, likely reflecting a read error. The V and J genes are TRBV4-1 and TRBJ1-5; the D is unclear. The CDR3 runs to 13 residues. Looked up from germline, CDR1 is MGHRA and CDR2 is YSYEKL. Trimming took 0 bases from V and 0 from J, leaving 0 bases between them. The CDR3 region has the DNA TGCGCCAGCAGCCAAGATAGCAATCAGCCCCAGCATCTT. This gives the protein CASSQDSNQPQHL.

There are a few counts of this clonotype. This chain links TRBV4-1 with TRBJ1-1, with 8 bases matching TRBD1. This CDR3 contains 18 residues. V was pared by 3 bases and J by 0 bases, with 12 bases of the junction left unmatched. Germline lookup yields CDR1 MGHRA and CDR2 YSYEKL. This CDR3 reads CASSQELNRGFMNTEAFF. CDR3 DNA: TGCGCCAGCAGCCAGGAATTAAACAGGGGGTTCATGAACACTGAAGCTTTCTTT.

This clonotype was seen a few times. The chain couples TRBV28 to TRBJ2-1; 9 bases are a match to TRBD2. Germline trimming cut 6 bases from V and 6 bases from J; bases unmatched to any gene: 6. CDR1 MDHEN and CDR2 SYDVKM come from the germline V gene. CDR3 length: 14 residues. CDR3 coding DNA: TGTGCCAGCAGGGTACTAGCGGGCCTCAATGAGCAGTTCTTC. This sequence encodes CASRVLAGLNEQFF.

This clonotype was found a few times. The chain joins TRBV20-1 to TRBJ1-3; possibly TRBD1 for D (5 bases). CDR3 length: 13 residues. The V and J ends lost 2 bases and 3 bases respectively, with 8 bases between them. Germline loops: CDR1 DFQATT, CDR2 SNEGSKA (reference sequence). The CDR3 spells CSARQGVGNTIYF. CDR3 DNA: TGCAGTGCTAGACAGGGAGTTGGAAACACCATATATTTT.

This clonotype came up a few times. The CDR3 is CASSLVGQGMSEQFF. The CDR3 DNA sequence: TGTGCCAGCAGCTTAGTCGGACAGGGGATGTCTGAGCAGTTCTTC. The chain uses TRBV11-2 and TRBJ2-1, with TRBD1 identical over 9 bases. CDR3 length: 15 amino acids. V shed 1 base and J 9 bases; nucleotides not matched to a gene: 7. In germline, CDR1 is SGHAT, CDR2 FQNNGV.

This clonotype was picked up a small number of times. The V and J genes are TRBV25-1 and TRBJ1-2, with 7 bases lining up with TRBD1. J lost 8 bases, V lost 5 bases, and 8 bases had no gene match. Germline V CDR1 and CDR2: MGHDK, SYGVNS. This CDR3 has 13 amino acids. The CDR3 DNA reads TGTGCCAGCAGTCCGACAGGGCGGCTGGGCTACACCTTC. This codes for CASSPTGRLGYTF.

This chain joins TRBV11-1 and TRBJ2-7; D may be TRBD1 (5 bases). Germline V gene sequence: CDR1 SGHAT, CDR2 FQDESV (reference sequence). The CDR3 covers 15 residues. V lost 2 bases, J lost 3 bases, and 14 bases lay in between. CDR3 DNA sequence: TGTGCCAGCAGCTTATACTCCGGACAATACTACGAGCAGTACTTC. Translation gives CASSLYSGQYYEQYF.

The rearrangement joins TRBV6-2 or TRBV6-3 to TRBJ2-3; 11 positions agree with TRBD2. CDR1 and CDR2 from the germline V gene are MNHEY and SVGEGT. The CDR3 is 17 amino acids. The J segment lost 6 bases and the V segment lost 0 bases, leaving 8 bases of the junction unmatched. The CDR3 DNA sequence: TGTGCCAGCAGTTACTCTTGGGGACTAGCGGCTGGTGATACGCAGTATTTT. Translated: CASSYSWGLAAGDTQYF.

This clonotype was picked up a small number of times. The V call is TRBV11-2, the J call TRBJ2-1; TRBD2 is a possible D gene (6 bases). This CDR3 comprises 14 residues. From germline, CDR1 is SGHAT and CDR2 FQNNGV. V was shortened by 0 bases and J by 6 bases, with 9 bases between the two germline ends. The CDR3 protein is CASSLDLGGNEQFF. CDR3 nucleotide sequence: TGTGCCAGCAGCTTAGATCTGGGGGGCAATGAGCAGTTCTTC.

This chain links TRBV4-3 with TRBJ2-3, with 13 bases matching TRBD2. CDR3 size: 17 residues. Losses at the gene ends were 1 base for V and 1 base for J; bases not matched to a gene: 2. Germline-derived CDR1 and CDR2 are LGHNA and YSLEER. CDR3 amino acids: CASSQVGLAGGTDTQYF. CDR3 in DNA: TGCGCCAGCAGCCAAGTCGGACTAGCGGGGGGCACAGATACGCAGTATTTT.

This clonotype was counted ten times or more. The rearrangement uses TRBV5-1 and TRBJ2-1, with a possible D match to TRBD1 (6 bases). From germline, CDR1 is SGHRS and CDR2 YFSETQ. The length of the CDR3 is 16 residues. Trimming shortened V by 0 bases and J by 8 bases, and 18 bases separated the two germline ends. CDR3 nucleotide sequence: TGCGCCAGCAGCTTGGCCACTGGGGGCTTTGAGGATGAGCAGTTCTTC. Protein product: CASSLATGGFEDEQFF.

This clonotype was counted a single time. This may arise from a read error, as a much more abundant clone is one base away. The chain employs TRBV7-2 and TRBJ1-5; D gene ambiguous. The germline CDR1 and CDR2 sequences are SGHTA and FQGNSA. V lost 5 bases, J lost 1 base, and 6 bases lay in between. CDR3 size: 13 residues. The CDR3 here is CASSVPSNQPQHF. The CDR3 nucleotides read TGTGCCAGCAGCGTCCCCAGCAATCAGCCCCAGCATTTT.

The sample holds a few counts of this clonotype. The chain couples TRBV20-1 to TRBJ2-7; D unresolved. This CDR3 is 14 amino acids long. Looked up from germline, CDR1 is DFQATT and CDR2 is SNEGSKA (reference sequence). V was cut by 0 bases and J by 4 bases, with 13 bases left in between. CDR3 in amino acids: CSARDRLLGYEQYF. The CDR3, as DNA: TGCAGTGCTAGAGATCGACTCCTGGGGTACGAGCAGTACTTC.

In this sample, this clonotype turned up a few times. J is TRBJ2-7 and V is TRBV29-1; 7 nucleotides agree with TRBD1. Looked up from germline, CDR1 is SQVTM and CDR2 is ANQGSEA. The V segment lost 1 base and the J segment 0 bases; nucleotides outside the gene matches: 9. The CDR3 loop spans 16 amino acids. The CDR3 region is CSVEGAPGQPSYEQYF. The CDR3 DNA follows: TGCAGCGTTGAAGGCGCCCCGGGACAGCCCTCCTACGAGCAGTACTTC.

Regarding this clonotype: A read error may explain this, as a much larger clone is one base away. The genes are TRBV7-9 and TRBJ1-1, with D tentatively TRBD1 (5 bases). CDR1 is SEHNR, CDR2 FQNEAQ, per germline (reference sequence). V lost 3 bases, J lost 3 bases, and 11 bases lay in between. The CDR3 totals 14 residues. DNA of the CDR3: TGTGCCAGCAGCTTTGGGGGTGTGGACACTGAAGCTTTCTTT. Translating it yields CASSFGGVDTEAFF.

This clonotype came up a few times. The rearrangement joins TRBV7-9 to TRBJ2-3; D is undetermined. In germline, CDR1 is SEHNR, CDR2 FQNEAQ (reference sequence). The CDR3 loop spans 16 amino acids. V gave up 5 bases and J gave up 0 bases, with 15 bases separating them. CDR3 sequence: CASSPPIQTSTDTQYF. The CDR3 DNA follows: TGTGCCAGCAGCCCCCCGATCCAGACTAGCACAGATACGCAGTATTTT.

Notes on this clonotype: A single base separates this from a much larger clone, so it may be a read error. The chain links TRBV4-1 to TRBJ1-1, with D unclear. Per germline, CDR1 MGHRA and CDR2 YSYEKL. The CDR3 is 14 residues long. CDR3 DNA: TGCGCCAGCAGCGAAGAACCACCGAACACTGAAGCTTTCTTT. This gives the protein CASSEEPPNTEAFF.

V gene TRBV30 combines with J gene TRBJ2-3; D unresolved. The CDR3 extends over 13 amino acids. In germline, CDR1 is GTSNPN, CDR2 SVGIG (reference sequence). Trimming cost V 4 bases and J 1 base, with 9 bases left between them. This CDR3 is CAWTPLGTDTQYF. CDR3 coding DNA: TGTGCCTGGACTCCACTGGGCACAGATACGCAGTATTTT.

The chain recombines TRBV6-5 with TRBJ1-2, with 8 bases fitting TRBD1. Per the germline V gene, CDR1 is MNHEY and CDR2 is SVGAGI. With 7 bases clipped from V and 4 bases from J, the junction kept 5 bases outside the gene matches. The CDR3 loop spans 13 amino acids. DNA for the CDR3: TGTGCCAGCACCGGGACAGGCGGCTATGGCTACACCTTC. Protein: CASTGTGGYGYTF.

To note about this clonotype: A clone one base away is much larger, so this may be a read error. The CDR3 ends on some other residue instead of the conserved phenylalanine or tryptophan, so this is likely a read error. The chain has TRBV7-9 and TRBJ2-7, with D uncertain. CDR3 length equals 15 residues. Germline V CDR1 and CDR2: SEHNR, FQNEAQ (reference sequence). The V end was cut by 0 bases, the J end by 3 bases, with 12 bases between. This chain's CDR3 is CASSLALGTYYEQYS. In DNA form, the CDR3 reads TGTGCCAGCAGCTTAGCGCTTGGCACCTACTACGAGCAGTACTCC.

The CDR3 nucleotides read TGTGCCAGCAGTTTGTTTCTTGGGGTGTTCTACGAGCAGTACTTC. It specifies CASSLFLGVFYEQYF. The genes are TRBV6-2 or TRBV6-3 and TRBJ2-7; no clear D. Germline V gene sequence: CDR1 MNHEY, CDR2 SVGEGT. Trimming took off 4 bases at V and 3 bases at J, with 16 bases between the two ends. This CDR3 has 15 amino acids.

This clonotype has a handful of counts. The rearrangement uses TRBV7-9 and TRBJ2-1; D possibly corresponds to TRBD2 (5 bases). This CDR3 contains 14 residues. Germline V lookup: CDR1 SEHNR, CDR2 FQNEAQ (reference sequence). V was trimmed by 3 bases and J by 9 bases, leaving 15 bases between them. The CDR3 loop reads CASSFSLASGEQFF. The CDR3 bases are TGTGCCAGCAGCTTTAGCCTAGCAAGTGGTGAGCAGTTCTTC.

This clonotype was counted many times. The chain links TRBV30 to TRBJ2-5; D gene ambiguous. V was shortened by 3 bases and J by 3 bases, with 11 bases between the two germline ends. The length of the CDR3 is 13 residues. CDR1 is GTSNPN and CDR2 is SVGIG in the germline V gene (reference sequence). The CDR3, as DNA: TGTGCCTGGAGAGTGAATGGGGAAGAGACCCAGTACTTC. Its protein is CAWRVNGEETQYF.

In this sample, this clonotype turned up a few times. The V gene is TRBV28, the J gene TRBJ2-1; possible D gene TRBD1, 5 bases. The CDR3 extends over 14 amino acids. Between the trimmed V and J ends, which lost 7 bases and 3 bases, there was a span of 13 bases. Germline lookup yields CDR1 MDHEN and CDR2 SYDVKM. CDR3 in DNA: TGTGCCAGCACCAACGGACACTACTACAATGAGCAGTTCTTC. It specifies CASTNGHYYNEQFF.